The present T cell receptor (beta chain) was sequenced within a study of blood T cells in healthy people across ages. Study-level results: Roughly linear declines in TCR beta diversity per million T cells occurred with age.

Comments on this clonotype: Its matching antigen is unknown.

V lost 4 bases to trimming and J lost 7 bases; unmatched junction nucleotides: 4. The CDR3 extends over 14 amino acids. A J-beta primer mix and a sample-barcoded 5' primer were used in a second PCR of about 7 to 12 cycles. Researchers report that a template-switch adaptor with 12 random nucleotides tagged each cDNA molecule. TCRdb processed the 5' RACE reads anew with MiXCR; each CDR3 protein has one entry. The sample has around 320,000 distinct CDR3 sequences, 27% seen once. The rearrangement joins TRBV12-3 or TRBV12-4 to TRBJ1-6; 7 bases match TRBD1. This receptor was identified in a woman between 65 and 79 years old in good health. The sequenced sample was blood. The CDR3 spells CASSSRGGNSPLHF. The DNA for the CDR3 is TGTGCCAGCAGTTCCCGAGGGGGCAATTCACCCCTCCACTTT.